The 11 T cell receptor beta chains presented below share a single source sample, sequenced in a study of beta chain features in type 1 diabetes. Whole-study findings and limits: TCRB CDR3s were moderately but significantly shorter in Type 1 diabetes patients in all four CD4+ subsets.

These receptors have no identified antigens. All of the isolated RNA was reverse transcribed, so expressed TCRB transcripts were sequenced. Sequencing was performed with immunoSEQ multiplex PCR; in TCRdb, only in-frame clones are kept and a portion is missing. The sample lists about 700,000 clones, around an eighth occurring once. The material sequenced was naive CD4+ T cells from blood. The receptor set was obtained from a man aged 18-30 years with type 1 diabetes.

This clone was observed a handful of times. The chain couples TRBV19 to TRBJ1-5; D is undetermined. Germline loops: CDR1 LNHDA, CDR2 SQIVND (reference sequence). The V and J ends lost 4 bases and 6 bases respectively, with 10 bases between them. This CDR3 region has 13 residues. CDR3 sequence reads: CASSKGQFQPQHF. CDR3 in DNA: TGTGCCAGTAGTAAAGGGCAATTTCAGCCCCAGCATTTT.

This clone was detected a few times. V and J are TRBV4-2 and TRBJ1-5; no reliable D call. The CDR3 contains 15 residues. Germline CDR1 LGHNA, CDR2 YNFKEQ. V was pared by 1 base and J by 5 bases, with 12 bases between. The CDR3 sequence is CASSQVDRVDQPQHF. The CDR3, as DNA: TGTGCCAGCAGCCAAGTCGATAGAGTTGATCAGCCCCAGCATTTT.

This clone was seen more than once but under ten times. This rearrangement joins TRBV10-3 to TRBJ1-5; TRBD1 matches at 9 bases. V trimming: 3 bases; J trimming: 7 bases; junction bases outside the gene matches: 7. The germline CDR1 and CDR2 sequences are ENHRY and SYGVKD. This CDR3 region has 15 residues. In DNA form, the CDR3 reads TGTGCCATCAGTGATAGGACAGGGGTCATCCAGCCCCAGCATTTT. This encodes CAISDRTGVIQPQHF.

This clone was observed a few times. The chain is built from TRBV6-5 and TRBJ1-1; a weak D match, TRBD1 (5 bases). The CDR3 runs to 15 residues. The V gene's germline CDR1 is MNHEY and CDR2 SVGAGI. The V gene lost 2 bases and the J gene lost 2 bases, with 12 bases spanning the gap. The CDR3 loop reads CASSYGEQANTEAFF. The CDR3 DNA reads TGTGCCAGCAGTTACGGGGAACAGGCCAACACTGAAGCTTTCTTT.

This clone was counted between two and nine times. V gene TRBV21-1 combines with J gene TRBJ1-2. TRBV21-1 corresponds to a pseudogene. The CDR3 length is 13 residues. The CDR3 nucleotides are TGTGCCAGCAGCAAAGCGCGGGGCTATGGCTACACCTTC. Residues: CASSKARGYGYTF.

This chain links TRBV7-8 with TRBJ2-1, with 12 nucleotides matching TRBD2. The CDR3 covers 14 residues. Germline V gene sequence: CDR1 SGHVS, CDR2 FQNEAQ. J lost 13 bases, V lost 4 bases, and 8 bases had no gene match. CDR3 in DNA: TGTGCCAGCAGCTGGCCGACTAGCGGGGGCCTACAGTTCTTC. It is translated as CASSWPTSGGLQFF.

Only a few counts were recorded for this clone. This sequence joins TRBV5-4 and TRBJ2-5; tentative D call: TRBD2 (6 bases). Trimming stripped 3 bases from V and 7 bases from J, with 16 bases between. CDR1 SGHNT and CDR2 YYREEE come from the germline V gene (reference sequence). The CDR3 is made up of 14 amino acids. CDR3 protein: CASSSARDSRTQYF. The CDR3 DNA reads as TGTGCCAGCAGCTCCGCTAGGGACTCGCGGACCCAGTACTTC.

This clone was seen more than once but under ten times. The gene calls are TRBV28 and TRBJ2-7, with 8 bases matching TRBD2. The CDR3 is made up of 14 amino acids. CDR1 and CDR2 (germline): MDHEN, SYDVKM. With 0 bases clipped from V and 3 bases from J, the junction kept 1 base outside the gene matches. CDR3 coding DNA: TGTGCCAGCAGTTTATGGGGACTAGACTACGAGCAGTACTTC. It specifies CASSLWGLDYEQYF.

The chain recombines TRBV11-2 with TRBJ1-2; 8 bases are shared with TRBD1. The V and J ends lost 5 bases and 5 bases, in that order; junction bases with no gene match: 10. Looked up from germline, CDR1 is SGHAT and CDR2 is FQNNGV. The CDR3 length is 15 residues. In nucleotides, the CDR3 is TGTGCCAGCAGCCCTGGGACAGGCTCACAATATGGCTACACCTTC. The encoded protein is CASSPGTGSQYGYTF.

In this sample, this clone turned up a few times. V and J are TRBV29-1 and TRBJ2-3; D unclear. Trimming shortened V by 4 bases and J by 0 bases, and 11 bases separated the two germline ends. This CDR3 has 14 amino acids. CDR1 SQVTM and CDR2 ANQGSEA come from the germline V gene. The chain's CDR3 is CSVVRSLSTDTQYF. CDR3 nucleotide sequence: TGCAGCGTTGTACGGAGCCTAAGCACAGATACGCAGTATTTT.

This clone was detected a few times. DNA of the CDR3: TGTGCCAGCAGTGACCCAAGACAGGGGGCTGGCTACGAGCAGTACTTC. It is translated as CASSDPRQGAGYEQYF. The chain employs TRBV25-1 and TRBJ2-7; the match to TRBD1 covers 10 bases. The germline V gene encodes CDR1 MGHDK and CDR2 SYGVNS. The CDR3 contains 16 residues. J gave up 3 bases and V 3 bases, and 8 bases lay outside the gene matches.